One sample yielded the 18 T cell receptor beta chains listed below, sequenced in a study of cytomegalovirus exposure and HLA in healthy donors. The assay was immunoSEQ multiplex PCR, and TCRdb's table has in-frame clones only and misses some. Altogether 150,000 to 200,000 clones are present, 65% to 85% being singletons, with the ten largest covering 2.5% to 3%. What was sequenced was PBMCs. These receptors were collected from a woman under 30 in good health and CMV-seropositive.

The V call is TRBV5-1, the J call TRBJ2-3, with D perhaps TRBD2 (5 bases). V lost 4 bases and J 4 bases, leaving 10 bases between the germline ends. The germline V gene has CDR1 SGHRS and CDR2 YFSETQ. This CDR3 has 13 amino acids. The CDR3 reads CASSPPGADTQYF. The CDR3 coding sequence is TGCGCCAGCAGCCCCCCCGGGGCAGATACGCAGTATTTT. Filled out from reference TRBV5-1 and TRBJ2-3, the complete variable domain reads KAGVTQTPRYLIKTRGQQVTLSCSPISGHRSVSWYQQTPGQGLQFLFEYFSETQRNKGNFPGRFSGRQFSNSRSEMNVSTLELGDSALYLCASSPPGADTQYFGPGTRLTVL.

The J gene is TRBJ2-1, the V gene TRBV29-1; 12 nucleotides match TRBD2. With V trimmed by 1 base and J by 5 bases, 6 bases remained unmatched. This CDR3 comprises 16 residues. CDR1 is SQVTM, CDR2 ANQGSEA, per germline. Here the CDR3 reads CSVEGLAGDNDNEQFF. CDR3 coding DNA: TGCAGCGTTGAAGGACTAGCGGGGGACAATGACAATGAGCAGTTCTTC.

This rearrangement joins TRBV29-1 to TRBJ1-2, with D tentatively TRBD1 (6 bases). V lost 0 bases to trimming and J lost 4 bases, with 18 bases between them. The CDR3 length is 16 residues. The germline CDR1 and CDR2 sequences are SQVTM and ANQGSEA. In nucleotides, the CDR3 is TGCAGCGTTGAAGATCGGGCCGGGGGGGCCCGCTATGGCTACACCTTC. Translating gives CSVEDRAGGARYGYTF.

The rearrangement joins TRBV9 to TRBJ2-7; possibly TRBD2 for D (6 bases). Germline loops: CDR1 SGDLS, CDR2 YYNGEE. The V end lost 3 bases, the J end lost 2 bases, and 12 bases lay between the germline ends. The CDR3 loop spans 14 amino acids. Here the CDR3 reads CASSAAGRPYEQYF. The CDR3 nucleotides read TGTGCCAGCAGCGCTGCGGGGAGGCCCTACGAGCAGTACTTC. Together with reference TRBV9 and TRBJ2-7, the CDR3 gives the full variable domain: DSGVTQTPKHLITATGQRVTLRCSPRSGDLSVYWYQQSLDQGLQFLIQYYNGEERAKGNILERFSAQQFPDLHSELNLSSLELGDSALYFCASSAAGRPYEQYFGPGTRLTVT.

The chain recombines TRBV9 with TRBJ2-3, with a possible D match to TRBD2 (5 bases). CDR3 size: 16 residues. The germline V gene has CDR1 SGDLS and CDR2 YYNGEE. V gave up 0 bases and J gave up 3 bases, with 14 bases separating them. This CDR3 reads CASSVVRRGGTDTQYF. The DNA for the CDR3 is TGTGCCAGCAGCGTAGTTCGACGCGGAGGTACAGATACGCAGTATTTT.

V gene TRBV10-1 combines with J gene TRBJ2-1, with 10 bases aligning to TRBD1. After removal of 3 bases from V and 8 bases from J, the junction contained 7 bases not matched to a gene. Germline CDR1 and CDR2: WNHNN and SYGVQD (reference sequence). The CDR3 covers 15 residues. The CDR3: CASSDVGQGSDEQFF. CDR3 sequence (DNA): TGCGCCAGCAGTGACGTGGGACAGGGGTCTGATGAGCAGTTCTTC.

The CDR3 reads CASSQKFTDTQYF. DNA for the CDR3: TGTGCCAGCAGTCAAAAATTTACAGATACGCAGTATTTT. The rearrangement uses TRBV2 and TRBJ2-3; D not resolved. This CDR3 region has 13 residues. Per germline, CDR1 SNHLY and CDR2 FYNNEI. Trimming removed 5 bases at V and 3 bases at J, with 9 bases between.

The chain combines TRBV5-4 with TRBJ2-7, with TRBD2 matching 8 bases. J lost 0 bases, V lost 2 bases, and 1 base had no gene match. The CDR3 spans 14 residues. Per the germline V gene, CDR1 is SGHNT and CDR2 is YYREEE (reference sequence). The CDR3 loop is CASSFAGGSYEQYF. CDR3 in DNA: TGTGCCAGCAGCTTCGCGGGGGGCTCCTACGAGCAGTACTTC. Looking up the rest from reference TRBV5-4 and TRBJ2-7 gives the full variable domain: ETGVTQSPTHLIKTRGQQVTLRCSSQSGHNTVSWYQQALGQGPQFIFQYYREEENGRGNFPPRFSGLQFPNYSSELNVNALELDDSALYLCASSFAGGSYEQYFGPGTRLTVT.

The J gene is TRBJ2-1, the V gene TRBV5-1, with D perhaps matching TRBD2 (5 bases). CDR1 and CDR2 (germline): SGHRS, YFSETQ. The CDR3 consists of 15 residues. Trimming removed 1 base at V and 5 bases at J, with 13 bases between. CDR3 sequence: CASSLIELANNEQFF. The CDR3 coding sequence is TGCGCCAGCAGCTTGATCGAGCTAGCAAACAATGAGCAGTTCTTC.

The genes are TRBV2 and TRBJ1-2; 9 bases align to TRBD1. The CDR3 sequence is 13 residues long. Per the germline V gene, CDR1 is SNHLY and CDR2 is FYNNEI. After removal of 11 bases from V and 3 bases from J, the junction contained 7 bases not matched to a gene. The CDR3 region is CAGRTGDYYGYTF. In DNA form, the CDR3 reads TGTGCCGGCCGGACAGGGGATTACTATGGCTACACCTTC.

In nucleotides, the CDR3 is TGTGCCAGCTCACCGGGACTCCGGGAATACACCTACGAGCAGTACTTC. Translation: CASSPGLREYTYEQYF. This rearrangement joins TRBV18 to TRBJ2-7; D is perhaps TRBD2 (6 bases). Per germline, CDR1 KGHSH and CDR2 LQKENI. This CDR3 region has 16 residues. Between the trimmed V and J ends, which lost 3 bases and 2 bases, there was a span of 17 bases.

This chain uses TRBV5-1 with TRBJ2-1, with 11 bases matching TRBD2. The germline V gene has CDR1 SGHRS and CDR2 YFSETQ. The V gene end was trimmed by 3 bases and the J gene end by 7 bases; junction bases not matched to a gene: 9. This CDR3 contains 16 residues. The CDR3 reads CASSSGVTSGVNEQFF. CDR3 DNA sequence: TGCGCCAGCAGCTCTGGAGTGACTAGCGGGGTAAATGAGCAGTTCTTC.

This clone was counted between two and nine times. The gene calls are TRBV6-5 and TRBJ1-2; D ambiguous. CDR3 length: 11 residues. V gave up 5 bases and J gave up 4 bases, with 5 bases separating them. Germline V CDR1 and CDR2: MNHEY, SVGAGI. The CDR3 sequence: CASSNSYGYTF. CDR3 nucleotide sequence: TGTGCCAGCAGTAACAGCTATGGCTACACCTTC.

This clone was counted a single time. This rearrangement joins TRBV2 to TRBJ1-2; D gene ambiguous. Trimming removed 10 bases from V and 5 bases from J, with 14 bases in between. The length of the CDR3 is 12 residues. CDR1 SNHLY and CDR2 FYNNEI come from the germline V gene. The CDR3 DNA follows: TGTGCCACCGGGTCCCTCGTATATGGCTACACCTTC. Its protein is CATGSLVYGYTF.

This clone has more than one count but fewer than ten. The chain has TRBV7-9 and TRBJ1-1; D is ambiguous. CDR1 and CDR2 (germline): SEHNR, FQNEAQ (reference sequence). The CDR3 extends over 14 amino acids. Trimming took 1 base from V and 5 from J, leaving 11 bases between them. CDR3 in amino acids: CASSLVFPGTEAFF. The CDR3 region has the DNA TGTGCCAGCAGCTTAGTATTTCCAGGAACTGAAGCTTTCTTT.

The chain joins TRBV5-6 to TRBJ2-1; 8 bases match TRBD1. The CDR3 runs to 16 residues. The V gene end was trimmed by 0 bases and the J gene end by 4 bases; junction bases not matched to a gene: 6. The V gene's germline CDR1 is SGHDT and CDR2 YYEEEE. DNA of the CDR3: TGTGCCAGCAGCTTGGGGGGGACAGGAATATACAATGAGCAGTTCTTC. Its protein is CASSLGGTGIYNEQFF.

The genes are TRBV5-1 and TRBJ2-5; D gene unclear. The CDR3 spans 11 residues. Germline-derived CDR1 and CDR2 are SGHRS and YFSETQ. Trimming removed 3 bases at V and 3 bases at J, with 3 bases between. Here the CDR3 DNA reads TGCGCCAGCAGCTCAAAAGAGACCCAGTACTTC. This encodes CASSSKETQYF.

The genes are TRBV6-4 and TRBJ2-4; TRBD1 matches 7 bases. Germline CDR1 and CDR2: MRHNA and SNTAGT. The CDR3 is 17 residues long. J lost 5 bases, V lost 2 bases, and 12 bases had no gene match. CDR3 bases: TGTGCCAGCAGTGACGGTAATAGGGGGCGTACTCAAAACATTCAGTACTTC. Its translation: CASSDGNRGRTQNIQYF.